A selection of T cell receptor beta chains follows, all from one sample in a study of cytomegalovirus exposure and HLA in healthy donors. Method: immunoSEQ multiplex PCR; TCRdb's copy keeps in-frame clones and lacks some. The table records about 150,000 clones, roughly 64% of them present only once. Sequenced sample: PBMCs. The source of these receptors is a woman aged 25 to 39 in good health and CMV-seropositive. The CDR3 runs from the conserved cysteine through the conserved F or W. The order of the fields is clone size, V gene, J gene, D gene, CDR3 protein, CDR3 DNA. A D gene is named only where the DNA matches it firmly. Part of the rows lack a size; the others show once, few, many or a class for expanded clones.

>.|TRBV7-2|TRBJ1-5|.
CASSLVQGLYQPQHF
TGTGCCAGCAGCTTAGTTCAGGGGTTGTACCAGCCCCAGCATTTT
>.|TRBV21-1|TRBJ2-6|.
CASSKVRTGVSGANVLTF
TGTGCCAGCAGCAAAGTTCGAACAGGGGTGTCGGGGGCCAACGTCCTGACTTTC
>.|TRBV9|TRBJ2-3|TRBD2
CASSGGNLAGYTDTQYF
TGTGCCAGCAGCGGGGGAAATTTAGCGGGGTACACAGATACGCAGTATTTT
>.|TRBV19|TRBJ2-3|.
CASSIGAVSTDTQYF
TGTGCCAGTAGTATTGGGGCGGTGAGCACAGATACGCAGTATTTT
>.|TRBV28|TRBJ1-1|.
CASSLERSTEAFF
TGTGCCAGCAGTCTCGAGCGGAGCACTGAAGCTTTCTTT
>.|TRBV30|TRBJ2-7|TRBD2
CACSQVSGKSSYEQYF
TGTGCCTGTTCCCAAGTTAGCGGGAAGTCCTCCTACGAGCAGTACTTC
>.|TRBV28|TRBJ1-6|.
CASSFWQRGNSPLHF
TGTGCCAGCAGTTTCTGGCAGAGAGGGAATTCACCCCTCCACTTT
>.|TRBV6-1|TRBJ2-1|TRBD2
CASGLAAYNEQFF
TGTGCCAGTGGACTAGCGGCCTACAATGAGCAGTTCTTC
>.|TRBV6-5|TRBJ2-5|.
CASSYMGGRQTQYF
TGTGCCAGCAGTTACATGGGGGGGCGCCAGACCCAGTACTTC
>.|TRBV6-7|TRBJ1-2|.
CATPGYGYTF
TGTGCCACCCCCGGCTATGGCTACACCTTC
>.|TRBV5-1|TRBJ2-7|.
CASSSTGDEQYF
TGCGCCAGCAGCTCCACGGGGGACGAGCAGTACTTC
>few|TRBV4-1|TRBJ1-5|TRBD1
CASSQDLTGGMFQPQHF
TGCGCCAGCAGCCAAGACCTGACAGGGGGGATGTTTCAGCCCCAGCATTTT
>.|TRBV29-1|TRBJ2-7|TRBD1
CSVSFTTGNEQYF
TGCAGCGTTAGTTTTACGACAGGGAACGAGCAGTACTTC
>.|TRBV7-9|TRBJ2-5|TRBD1
CASSRPPRTGEETQYF
TGTGCCAGCAGCCGACCGCCGCGCACAGGGGAAGAGACCCAGTACTTC
>few|TRBV19|TRBJ1-5|TRBD1
CASRPDRAPQPQHF
TGTGCCAGTAGACCTGACAGGGCTCCTCAGCCCCAGCATTTT
>.|TRBV5-1|TRBJ2-3|TRBD2
CASSPGRGGETDTQYF
TGCGCCAGCAGCCCGGGTCGGGGGGGAGAAACAGATACGCAGTATTTT
>.|TRBV21-1|TRBJ1-5|.
CASSNRDRGKASGWPQHF
TGTGCCAGCAGCAACCGGGACAGGGGGAAGGCCTCGGGGTGGCCCCAGCATTTT
>.|TRBV6-5|TRBJ1-4|.
CASSYAGKHEKLFF
TGTGCCAGCAGTTACGCAGGGAAGCATGAAAAACTGTTTTTT
>.|TRBV7-9|TRBJ2-7|.
CASSFASVGEQYF
TGTGCCAGCAGCTTCGCTAGCGTCGGCGAGCAGTACTTC
>.|TRBV7-9|TRBJ1-6|.
CASSLLRPIVPYNSPLHF
TGTGCCAGCAGCTTATTGCGGCCGATCGTCCCCTATAATTCACCCCTCCACTTT
>.|TRBV5-5|TRBJ2-2|.
CASSFIAGANTGELFF
TGTGCCAGCAGCTTTATTGCAGGGGCCAACACCGGGGAGCTGTTTTTT
>.|TRBV10-1|TRBJ1-4|.
CASSVRQRSNEKLFF
TGCGCCAGCAGTGTTAGACAGCGCTCTAATGAAAAACTGTTTTTT
>few|TRBV6-6|TRBJ1-4|.
CASRGSRAGEKLFF
TGTGCCAGCAGGGGGTCAAGGGCGGGGGAAAAACTGTTTTTT
>.|TRBV5-1|TRBJ1-6|.
CASSPRAGSPLHF
TGCGCCAGCAGCCCAAGAGCGGGGTCACCCCTCCACTTT
>.|TRBV6-5|TRBJ1-1|.
CASSYPGLNGAEAFF
TGTGCCAGCAGTTACCCGGGACTCAATGGCGCTGAAGCTTTCTTT
>.|TRBV27|TRBJ2-2|.
CASSITEGGELFF
TGTGCCAGCAGTATAACCGAGGGCGGGGAGCTGTTTTTT